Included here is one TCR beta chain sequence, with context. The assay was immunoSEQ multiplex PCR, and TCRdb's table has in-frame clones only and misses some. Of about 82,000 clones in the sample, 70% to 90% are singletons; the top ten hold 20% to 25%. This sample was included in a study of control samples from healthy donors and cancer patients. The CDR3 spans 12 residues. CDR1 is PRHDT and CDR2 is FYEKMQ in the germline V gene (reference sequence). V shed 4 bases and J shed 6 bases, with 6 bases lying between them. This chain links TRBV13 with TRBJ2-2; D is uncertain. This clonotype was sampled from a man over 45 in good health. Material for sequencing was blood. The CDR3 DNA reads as TGTGCCAGCAGCTCCGAGGCCGGGGAGCTGTTTTTT. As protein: CASSSEAGELFF.